The 19 T cell receptor beta chains reported below all come from one sample, sequenced in a study of shared clonotypes between healthy human individuals. Assay: immunoSEQ multiplex PCR; the TCRdb copy retains only in-frame clones and omits some. The sample has 500,000 or so clones, approximately 95% seen once. Material for sequencing was naive CD4+ T cells sorted from blood. As to subset: CD45RA+ positively selected. Source of these receptors: a woman aged 25 to 45 in good health.

This clone has only a few counts. The rearrangement links TRBV5-4 to TRBJ2-2; TRBD1 aligns across 9 bases. Losses at the gene ends were 3 bases for V and 2 bases for J; bases not matched to a gene: 5. The CDR3 has 16 amino acids. Germline V gene data show CDR1 as SGHNT and CDR2 as YYREEE (reference sequence). The chain's CDR3 is CASSSGGQGNTGELFF. CDR3 bases: TGTGCCAGCAGCTCGGGGGGACAGGGCAACACCGGGGAGCTGTTTTTT.

This chain connects TRBV6-6 to TRBJ1-4; a weak D match, TRBD1 (6 bases). CDR1 and CDR2 from the germline V gene are MNHNY and SVGAGI (reference sequence). The germline V and J ends were trimmed by 5 bases and 2 bases, with 12 bases remaining between them. This CDR3 is 15 amino acids long. CDR3: CASSLGTKTNEKLFF. DNA for the CDR3: TGTGCCAGCAGTCTTGGGACAAAGACTAATGAAAAACTGTTTTTT.

This rearrangement joins TRBV28 to TRBJ2-1; 9 nucleotides align to TRBD2. The germline CDR1 and CDR2 sequences are MDHEN and SYDVKM. CDR3 length: 15 residues. The junction had 4 bases not matched to a gene; V was cut back by 3 bases and J by 4 bases. CDR3: CASSFSSGAYNEQFF. DNA for the CDR3: TGTGCCAGCAGTTTTTCTAGCGGGGCTTACAATGAGCAGTTCTTC.

CDR3 coding DNA: TGTGCCAGTAGTATACAGACTCTCAGCTCCTACAATGAGCAGTTCTTC. Its protein is CASSIQTLSSYNEQFF. This chain links TRBV19 with TRBJ2-1; D is unresolved. CDR3 length: 16 amino acids. The V gene lost 2 bases and the J gene lost 0 bases, with 11 bases spanning the gap. From germline, CDR1 is LNHDA and CDR2 SQIVND (reference sequence).

CDR3 nucleotides: TGTGCCAGCAGTTATTCCACTAGCCCGATCGTGTCCGAGCAGTTCTTC. This sequence encodes CASSYSTSPIVSEQFF. The chain recombines TRBV6-5 with TRBJ2-1, with D perhaps TRBD2 (6 bases). Per the germline V gene, CDR1 is MNHEY and CDR2 is SVGAGI. The CDR3 is 16 residues long. The V and J ends lost 3 bases and 10 bases respectively, with 22 bases between them.

The chain uses TRBV20-1 and TRBJ1-1; D is possibly TRBD1 (5 bases). With 3 bases removed from V and 6 bases from J, the gap between germline ends came to 8 bases. In germline, CDR1 is DFQATT, CDR2 SNEGSKA (reference sequence). The CDR3 is made up of 11 amino acids. The CDR3 DNA is TGCAGTGCTAGTGGGGGGGCTGAAGCTTTCTTT. Residues: CSASGGAEAFF.

This chain connects TRBV4-1 to TRBJ2-1; D remains unclear. Trimming removed 3 bases from V and 7 bases from J, with 10 bases in between. Germline CDR1 reads MGHRA; CDR2 reads YSYEKL. The CDR3 has 13 amino acids. Here the CDR3 DNA reads TGCGCCAGCAGCCATTTAGATGAGAATGAGCAGTTCTTC. Its translation: CASSHLDENEQFF.

This chain connects TRBV5-6 to TRBJ2-3; D not resolved. With 0 bases removed from V and 0 bases from J, the gap between germline ends came to 8 bases. The CDR3 has 15 amino acids. Germline V gene lookup returns CDR1 SGHDT and CDR2 YYEEEE. CDR3 coding DNA: TGTGCCAGCAGCTTGGTTAGGGCTAGCACAGATACGCAGTATTTT. Its protein product is CASSLVRASTDTQYF.

This rearrangement joins TRBV5-1 to TRBJ1-2, with D maybe TRBD1 (6 bases). Per germline, CDR1 SGHRS and CDR2 YFSETQ. The CDR3 is made up of 15 amino acids. V gave up 4 bases and J gave up 5 bases, with 18 bases separating them. The CDR3: CASSGGDTPGYGYTF. The CDR3 nucleotides are TGCGCCAGCAGCGGAGGGGACACTCCCGGATATGGCTACACCTTC.

The chain joins TRBV11-2 to TRBJ2-5; 7 nucleotides agree with TRBD2. V lost 4 bases and J lost 11; bases outside the gene matches: 10. The CDR3 sequence is 13 residues long. Germline CDR1 reads SGHAT; CDR2 reads FQNNGV. This CDR3 reads CASSSGWREKQYF. The CDR3 region has the DNA TGTGCCAGCAGCTCCGGATGGCGGGAGAAGCAGTACTTC.

V gene TRBV25-1 combines with J gene TRBJ2-2; 8 bases are shared with TRBD1. The germline V gene has CDR1 MGHDK and CDR2 SYGVNS. The CDR3 sequence is 15 residues long. After removal of 2 bases from V and 2 bases from J, the junction contained 1 base not matched to a gene. CDR3 sequence reads: CASSEPGGNTGELFF. As DNA, the CDR3 is TGTGCCAGCAGTGAACCAGGGGGCAACACCGGGGAGCTGTTTTTT.

This chain joins TRBV10-2 and TRBJ1-3, with D unclear. Germline V lookup: CDR1 WSHSY, CDR2 SAAADI. The CDR3 length is 13 residues. The V end lost 4 bases, the J end lost 0 bases, and 4 bases lay between the germline ends. CDR3 amino acids: CASSAGSGNTIYF. The CDR3 coding sequence is TGCGCCAGCAGTGCCGGCTCTGGAAACACCATATATTTT.

The chain has TRBV11-3 and TRBJ2-1; 13 bases are a match to TRBD2. Germline V lookup: CDR1 SGHNT, CDR2 YENEEA. The ends lost 1 base at V and 2 bases at J; junction bases unmatched: 5. CDR3 length: 18 residues. CDR3 amino acids: CASSLGRLAGGPYNEQFF. The CDR3 DNA reads TGTGCCAGCAGCTTAGGACGACTAGCGGGAGGACCCTACAATGAGCAGTTCTTC. The variable domain in full, with the rest retrieved from reference TRBV11-3 and TRBJ2-1, is EAGVVQSPRYKIIEKKQPVAFWCNPISGHNTLYWYLQNLGQGPELLIRYENEEAVDDSQLPKDRFSAERLKGVDSTLKIQPAELGDSAVYLCASSLGRLAGGPYNEQFFGPGTRLTVL.

The chain uses TRBV11-2 and TRBJ2-2; D is perhaps TRBD1 or TRBD2 (5 bases each). The CDR3 runs 17 residues. CDR1 and CDR2 (germline): SGHAT, FQNNGV. V lost 5 bases to trimming and J lost 7 bases, with 23 bases between them. Here the CDR3 reads CASSRNRGSSKSGELFF. The CDR3 region has the DNA TGTGCCAGCAGCCGCAATCGGGGCAGTTCAAAGAGCGGGGAGCTGTTTTTT.

This chain links TRBV5-1 with TRBJ2-7; TRBD2 matches 8 bases. CDR3 length: 15 amino acids. The ends lost 0 bases at V and 3 bases at J; junction bases unmatched: 5. Per germline, CDR1 SGHRS and CDR2 YFSETQ. This CDR3 reads CASSLDLAGYYEQYF. The DNA of the CDR3 is TGCGCCAGCAGCTTGGACTTAGCGGGGTACTACGAGCAGTACTTC.

The chain employs TRBV4-1 and TRBJ1-1; D gene uncertain. This CDR3 has 13 amino acids. Germline values: CDR1 MGHRA, CDR2 YSYEKL. Trimming took off 2 bases at V and 3 bases at J, with 7 bases between the two ends. CDR3 sequence: CASSQRTDTEAFF. For the CDR3, the DNA is TGCGCCAGCAGCCAAAGGACCGACACTGAAGCTTTCTTT.

The chain couples TRBV7-3 to TRBJ2-7; 13 nucleotides agree with TRBD2. The V segment lost 1 base and the J segment 2 bases; nucleotides outside the gene matches: 11. Germline V lookup: CDR1 SGHTA, CDR2 FQGTGA. This CDR3 has 19 amino acids. The CDR3 DNA sequence: TGTGCCAGCAGCTTAAGAGCCGGGACTAGCGGGACGGGGCCCTACGAGCAGTACTTC. It encodes CASSLRAGTSGTGPYEQYF.

The chain employs TRBV5-1 and TRBJ2-5; perhaps TRBD1 as D (6 bases). The CDR3 loop spans 16 amino acids. Per the germline V gene, CDR1 is SGHRS and CDR2 is YFSETQ. V was pared by 4 bases and J by 4 bases, with 20 bases between. The CDR3 is CASSGTGQPSAETQYF. CDR3 nucleotides: TGCGCCAGCAGCGGGACCGGACAGCCGTCCGCAGAGACCCAGTACTTC.

The V call is TRBV5-1, the J call TRBJ2-1, with 10 bases matching TRBD1. The V gene end was trimmed by 0 bases and the J gene end by 6 bases; junction bases not matched to a gene: 0. Germline CDR1 reads SGHRS; CDR2 reads YFSETQ. This CDR3 is 14 amino acids long. The DNA for the CDR3 is TGCGCCAGCAGCTTGGGGGACAGGGGCAATGAGCAGTTCTTC. It codes for CASSLGDRGNEQFF.